Detailed here is one T cell receptor beta chain. This record comes from a study of blood T cell repertoires in COVID-19. In the study overall: Researchers got acute and convalescent COVID-19 samples from the United States, Italy and Spain. Nucleic acid was either cDNA or gDNA, and it came from T cells, B-cell-depleted T cells, or PBMCs.

In the source study's methods: It was from reference gene primer amplification that nucleated cell counts were estimated. Produced via immunoSEQ multiplex PCR; TCRdb's table is partial and in-frame only. The V and J calls and clone size come from that table; D and trimming were worked out from the DNA. The sample comprises just over 200,000 clones, 80% of which are singletons, and around 5.1% rests with the top ten. The germline V gene has CDR1 LNHDA and CDR2 SQIVND (reference sequence). The CDR3 is 12 residues long. Trimming cost V 5 bases and J 6 bases, with 10 bases left between them. The sequence was obtained from a woman between 70 and 85 years old with acute or convalescent COVID-19. What was sequenced was peripheral blood. V gene TRBV19 combines with J gene TRBJ1-2, with D uncertain. Here the CDR3 DNA reads TGTGCCAGTAGTCTTGAGCTTCATGGCTACACCTTC. Its protein is CASSLELHGYTF.